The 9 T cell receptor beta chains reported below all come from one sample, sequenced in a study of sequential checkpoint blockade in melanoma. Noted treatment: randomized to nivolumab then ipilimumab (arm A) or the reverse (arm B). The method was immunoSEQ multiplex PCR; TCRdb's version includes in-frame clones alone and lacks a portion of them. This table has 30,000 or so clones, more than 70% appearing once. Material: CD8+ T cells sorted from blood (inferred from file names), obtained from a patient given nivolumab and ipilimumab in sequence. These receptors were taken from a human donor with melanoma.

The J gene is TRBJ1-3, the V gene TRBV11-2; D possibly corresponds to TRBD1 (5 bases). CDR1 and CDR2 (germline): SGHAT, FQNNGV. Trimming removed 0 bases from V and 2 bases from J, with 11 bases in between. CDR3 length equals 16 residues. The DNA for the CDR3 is TGTGCCAGCAGCTTAGACCCTTGGGGGGCTGGAAACACCATATATTTT. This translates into CASSLDPWGAGNTIYF.

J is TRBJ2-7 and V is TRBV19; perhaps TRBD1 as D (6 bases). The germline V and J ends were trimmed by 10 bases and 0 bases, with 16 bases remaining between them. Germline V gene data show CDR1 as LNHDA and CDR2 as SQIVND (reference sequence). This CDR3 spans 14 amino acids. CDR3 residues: CATTDSLSSYEQYF. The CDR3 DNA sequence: TGTGCCACCACGGACAGTTTGAGCTCCTACGAGCAGTACTTC.

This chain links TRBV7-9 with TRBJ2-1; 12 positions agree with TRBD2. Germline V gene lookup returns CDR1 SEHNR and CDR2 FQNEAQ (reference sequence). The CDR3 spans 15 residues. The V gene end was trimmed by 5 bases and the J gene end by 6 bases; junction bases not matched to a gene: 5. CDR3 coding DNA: TGTGCCAGCAGCCTGACTAGCGGGAGAATCAATGAGCAGTTCTTC. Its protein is CASSLTSGRINEQFF.

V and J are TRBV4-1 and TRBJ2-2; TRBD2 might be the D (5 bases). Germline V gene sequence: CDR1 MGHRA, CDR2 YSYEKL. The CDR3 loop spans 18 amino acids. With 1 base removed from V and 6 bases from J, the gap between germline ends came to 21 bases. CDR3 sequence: CASSQVGGGSVLPGELFF. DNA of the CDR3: TGCGCCAGCAGCCAAGTCGGAGGTGGGAGCGTATTGCCCGGGGAGCTGTTTTTT.

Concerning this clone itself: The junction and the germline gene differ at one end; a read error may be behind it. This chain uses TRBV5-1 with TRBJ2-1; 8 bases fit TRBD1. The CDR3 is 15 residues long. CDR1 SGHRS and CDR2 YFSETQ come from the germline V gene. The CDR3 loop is CASNLGQVPYNEQFF. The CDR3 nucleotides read TGCGCCAGCAACTTGGGACAGGTTCCCTACAATGAGCAGTTCTTC.

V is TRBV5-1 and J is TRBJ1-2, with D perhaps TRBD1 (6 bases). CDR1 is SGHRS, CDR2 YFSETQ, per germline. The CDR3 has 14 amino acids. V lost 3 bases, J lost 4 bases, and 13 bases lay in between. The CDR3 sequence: CASSYYGQTYGYTF. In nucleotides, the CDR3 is TGCGCCAGCAGCTACTACGGACAGACCTATGGCTACACCTTC. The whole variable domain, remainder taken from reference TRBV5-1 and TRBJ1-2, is KAGVTQTPRYLIKTRGQQVTLSCSPISGHRSVSWYQQTPGQGLQFLFEYFSETQRNKGNFPGRFSGRQFSNSRSEMNVSTLELGDSALYLCASSYYGQTYGYTFGSGTRLTVV.

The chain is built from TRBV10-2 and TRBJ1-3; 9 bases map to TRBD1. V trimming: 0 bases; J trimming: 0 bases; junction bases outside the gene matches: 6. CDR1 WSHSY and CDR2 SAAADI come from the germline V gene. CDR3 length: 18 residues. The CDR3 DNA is TGCGCCAGCAGTGAGTCGGGGACAGGGTCGGACTCTGGAAACACCATATATTTT. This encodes CASSESGTGSDSGNTIYF.

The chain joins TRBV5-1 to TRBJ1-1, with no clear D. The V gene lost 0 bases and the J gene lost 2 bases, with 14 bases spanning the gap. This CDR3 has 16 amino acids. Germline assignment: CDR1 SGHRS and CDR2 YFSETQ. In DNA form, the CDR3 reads TGCGCCAGCAGCTTGGATTACGGCAGGCTTAACACTGAAGCTTTCTTT. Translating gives CASSLDYGRLNTEAFF.

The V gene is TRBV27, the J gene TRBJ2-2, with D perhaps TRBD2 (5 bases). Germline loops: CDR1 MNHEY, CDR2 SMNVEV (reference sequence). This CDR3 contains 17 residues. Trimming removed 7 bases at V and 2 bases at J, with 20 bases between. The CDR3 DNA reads TGTGCCAGCACTGGTGGACGAGGGATTATAAACACCGGGGAGCTGTTTTTT. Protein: CASTGGRGIINTGELFF.